Included here is one T cell receptor (beta chain) sequence, with context. Antigen specificity is unknown. The sample originates from a study of long-term antiretroviral therapy in people with HIV. Study-wide points: Diversity went up after ART and still fell short of transplant donor controls.

The authors ran the immunoSEQ assay, v3.0, at survey level. Generated by immunoSEQ multiplex PCR, the TCRdb table keeps only in-frame clones and is missing some. The sample shows tens of thousands of clones, roughly 90% of them seen only once. In germline, CDR1 is SGDLS, CDR2 YYNGEE. J gave up 4 bases and V 3 bases, and 8 bases lay outside the gene matches. This CDR3 contains 16 residues. This chain connects TRBV9 to TRBJ1-5; 9 bases align to TRBD1. The receptor comes from a young woman with HIV. The sample consisted of unsorted PBMCs, taken just before starting antiretroviral therapy. The CDR3 sequence: CASSAGQGLGNQPQHF. The CDR3 nucleotides read TGTGCCAGCAGCGCGGGACAGGGTCTGGGAAATCAGCCCCAGCATTTT.